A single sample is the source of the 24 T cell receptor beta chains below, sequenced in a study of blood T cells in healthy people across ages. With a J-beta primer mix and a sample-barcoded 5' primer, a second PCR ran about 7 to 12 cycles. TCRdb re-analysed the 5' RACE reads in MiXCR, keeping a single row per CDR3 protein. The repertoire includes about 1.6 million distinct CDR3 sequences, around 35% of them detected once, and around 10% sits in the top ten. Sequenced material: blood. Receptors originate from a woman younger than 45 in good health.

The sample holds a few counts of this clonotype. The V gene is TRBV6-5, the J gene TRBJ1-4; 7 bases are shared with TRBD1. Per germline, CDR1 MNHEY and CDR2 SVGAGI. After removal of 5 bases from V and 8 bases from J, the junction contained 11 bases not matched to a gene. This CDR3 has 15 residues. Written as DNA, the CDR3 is TGTGCCAGCAGTCTAGGGGGAAGGGGGCAAGAAAAACTGTTTTTT. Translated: CASSLGGRGQEKLFF.

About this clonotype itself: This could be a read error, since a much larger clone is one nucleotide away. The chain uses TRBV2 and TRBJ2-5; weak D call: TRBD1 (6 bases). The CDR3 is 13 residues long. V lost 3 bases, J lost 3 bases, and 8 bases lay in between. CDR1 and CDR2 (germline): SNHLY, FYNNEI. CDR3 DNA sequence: TGTGCCAGCAGTGAGGACAGAAAAGAGACCCAGTACTTC. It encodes CASSEDRKETQYF. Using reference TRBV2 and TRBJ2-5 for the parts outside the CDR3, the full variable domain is EPEVTQTPSHQVTQMGQEVILRCVPISNHLYFYWYRQILGQKVEFLVSFYNNEISEKSEIFDDQFSVERPDGSNFTLKIRSTKLEDSAMYFCASSEDRKETQYFGPGTRLLVL.

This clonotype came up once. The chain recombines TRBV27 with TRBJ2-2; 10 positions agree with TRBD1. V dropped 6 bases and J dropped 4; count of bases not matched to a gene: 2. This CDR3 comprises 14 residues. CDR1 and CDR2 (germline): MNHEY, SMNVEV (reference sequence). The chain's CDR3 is CASRRQGATGELFF. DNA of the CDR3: TGTGCCAGCAGAAGACAGGGGGCCACCGGGGAGCTGTTTTTT.

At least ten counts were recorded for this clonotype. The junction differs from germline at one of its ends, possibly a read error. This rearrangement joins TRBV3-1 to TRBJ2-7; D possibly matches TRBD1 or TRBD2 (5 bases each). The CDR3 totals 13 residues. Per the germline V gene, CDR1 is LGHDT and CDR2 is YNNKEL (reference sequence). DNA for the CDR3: TGCGCCAGCAGCCAAGGGACCCCCTACGAGCAGTACTTC. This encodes CASSQGTPYEQYF.

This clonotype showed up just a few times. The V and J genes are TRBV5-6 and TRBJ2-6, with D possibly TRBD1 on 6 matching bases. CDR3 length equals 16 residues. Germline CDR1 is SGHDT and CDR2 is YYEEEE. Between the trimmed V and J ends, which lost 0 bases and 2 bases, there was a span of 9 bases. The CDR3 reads CASSLGWGPGANVLTF. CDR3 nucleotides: TGTGCCAGCAGCTTGGGTTGGGGGCCTGGGGCCAACGTCCTGACTTTC.

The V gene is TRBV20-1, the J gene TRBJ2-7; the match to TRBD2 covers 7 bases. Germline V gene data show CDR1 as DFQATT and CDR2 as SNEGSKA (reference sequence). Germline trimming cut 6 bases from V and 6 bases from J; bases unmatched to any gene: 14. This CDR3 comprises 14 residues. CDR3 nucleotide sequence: TGCAGTGCCATCCGTGAGCGGGAAGACGGCGAGCAGTACTTC. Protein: CSAIREREDGEQYF.

The CDR3 loop is CASSFAGNYGYTF. The DNA of the CDR3 is TGCGCCAGCAGCTTCGCGGGGAACTATGGCTACACCTTC. This chain connects TRBV5-1 to TRBJ1-2; D gene ambiguous. CDR3 length: 13 residues. Trimming pared 2 bases from V and 2 bases from J, leaving 7 bases between. From germline, CDR1 is SGHRS and CDR2 YFSETQ.

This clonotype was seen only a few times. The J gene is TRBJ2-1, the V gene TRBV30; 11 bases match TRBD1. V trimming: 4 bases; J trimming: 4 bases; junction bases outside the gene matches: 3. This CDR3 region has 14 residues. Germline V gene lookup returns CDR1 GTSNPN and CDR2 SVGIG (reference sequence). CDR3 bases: TGTGCCTGGACGGACAGGGGGCGGTACAATGAGCAGTTCTTC. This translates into CAWTDRGRYNEQFF.

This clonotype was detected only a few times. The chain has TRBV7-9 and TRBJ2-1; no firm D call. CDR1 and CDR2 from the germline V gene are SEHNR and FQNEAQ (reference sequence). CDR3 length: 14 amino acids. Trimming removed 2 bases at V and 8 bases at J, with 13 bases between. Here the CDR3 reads CASSLKFSVDEQFF. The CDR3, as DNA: TGTGCCAGCAGCTTAAAATTCTCCGTCGATGAGCAGTTCTTC.

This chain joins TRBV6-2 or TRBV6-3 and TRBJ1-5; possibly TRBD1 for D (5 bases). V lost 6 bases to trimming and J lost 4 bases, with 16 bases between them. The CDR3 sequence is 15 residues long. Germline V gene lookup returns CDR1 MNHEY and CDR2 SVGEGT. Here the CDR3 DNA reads TGTGCCAGCAGCTGGAGCGGGACTAGGAATCAGCCCCAGCATTTT. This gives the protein CASSWSGTRNQPQHF.

CDR3 nucleotide sequence: TGTGCCAGCAGTCCCCGTGGTAGCGGGACTAGGGTCAATGAGCAGTTCTTC. Translated, it gives CASSPRGSGTRVNEQFF. This chain connects TRBV28 to TRBJ2-1, with 8 bases lining up with TRBD2. V dropped 5 bases and J dropped 6; count of bases not matched to a gene: 15. Germline CDR1 MDHEN, CDR2 SYDVKM. The CDR3 sequence is 17 residues long.

The DNA for the CDR3 is TGTGCCAGTAGTATAGATTTGGACACCGGGGAGCTGTTTTTT. This translates into CASSIDLDTGELFF. The V and J genes are TRBV19 and TRBJ2-2; D is ambiguous. Per germline, CDR1 LNHDA and CDR2 SQIVND (reference sequence). The CDR3 runs to 14 residues. V was shortened by 0 bases and J by 3 bases, with 5 bases between the two germline ends.

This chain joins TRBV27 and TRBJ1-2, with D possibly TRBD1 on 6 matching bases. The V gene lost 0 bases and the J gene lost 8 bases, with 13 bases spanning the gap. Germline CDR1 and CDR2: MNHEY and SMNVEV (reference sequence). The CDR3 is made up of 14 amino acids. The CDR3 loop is CASSLSRGAYGYTF. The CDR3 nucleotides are TGTGCCAGCAGTTTATCGAGGGGGGCCTACGGCTACACCTTC.

CDR3 sequence (DNA): TGTGCCAGCAGTGAAGTATGGGACAGGGGGCTTAATGAGCAGTTCTTC. Translating it yields CASSEVWDRGLNEQFF. The J gene is TRBJ2-1, the V gene TRBV6-1, with 12 bases matching TRBD1. V was clipped by 1 base and J by 7 bases; unmatched bases: 5. This CDR3 region has 16 residues. Germline-derived CDR1 and CDR2 are MNHNS and SASEGT.

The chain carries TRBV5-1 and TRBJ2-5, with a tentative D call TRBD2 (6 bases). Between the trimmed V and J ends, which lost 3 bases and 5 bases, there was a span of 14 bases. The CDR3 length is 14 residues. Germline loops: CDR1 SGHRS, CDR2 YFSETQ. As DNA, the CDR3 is TGCGCCAGCAGCTCGAGCGGGTTGGGGGAGACCCAGTACTTC. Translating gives CASSSSGLGETQYF.

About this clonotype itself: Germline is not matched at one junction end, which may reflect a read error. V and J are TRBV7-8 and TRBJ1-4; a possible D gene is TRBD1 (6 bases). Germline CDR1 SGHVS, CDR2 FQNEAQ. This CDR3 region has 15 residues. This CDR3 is CASSQGRETNEKLFF. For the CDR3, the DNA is TGTGCCAGCAGCCAGGGGCGGGAAACTAATGAAAAGCTGTTTTTT.

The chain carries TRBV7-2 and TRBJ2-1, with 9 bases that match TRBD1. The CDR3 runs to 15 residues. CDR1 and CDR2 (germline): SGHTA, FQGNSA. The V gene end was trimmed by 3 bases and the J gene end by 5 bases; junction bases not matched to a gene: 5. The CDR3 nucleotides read TGTGCCAGCAGCTTGGACAGGGGCAAACACAATGAGCAGTTCTTC. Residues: CASSLDRGKHNEQFF.

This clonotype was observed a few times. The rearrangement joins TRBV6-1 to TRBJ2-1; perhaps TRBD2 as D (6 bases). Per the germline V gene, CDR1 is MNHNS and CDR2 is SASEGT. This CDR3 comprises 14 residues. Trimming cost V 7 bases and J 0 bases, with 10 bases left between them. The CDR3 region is CASKGLRSYNEQFF. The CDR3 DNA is TGTGCCAGCAAGGGACTCCGCTCCTACAATGAGCAGTTCTTC.

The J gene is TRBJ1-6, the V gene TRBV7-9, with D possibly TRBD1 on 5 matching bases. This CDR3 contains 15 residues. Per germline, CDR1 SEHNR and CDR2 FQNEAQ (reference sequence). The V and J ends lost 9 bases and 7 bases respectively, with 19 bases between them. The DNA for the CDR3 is TGTGCCAGTAGCGCCCCGGGACGGACGAATTCACCCCTCCACTTT. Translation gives CASSAPGRTNSPLHF.

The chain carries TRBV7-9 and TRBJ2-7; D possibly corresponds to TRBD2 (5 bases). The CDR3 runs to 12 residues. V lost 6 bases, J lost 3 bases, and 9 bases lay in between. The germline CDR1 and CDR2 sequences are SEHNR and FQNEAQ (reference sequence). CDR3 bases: TGTGCCAGCAGTGCGGACTGCTACGAGCAGTACTTC. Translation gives CASSADCYEQYF.

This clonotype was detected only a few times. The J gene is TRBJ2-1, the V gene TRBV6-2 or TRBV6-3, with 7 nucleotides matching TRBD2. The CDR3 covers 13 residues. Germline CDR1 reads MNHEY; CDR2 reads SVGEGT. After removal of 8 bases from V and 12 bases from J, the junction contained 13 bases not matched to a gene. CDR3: CASRRLLANRQFF. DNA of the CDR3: TGTGCCAGCCGACGGCTACTAGCGAATCGGCAGTTCTTC.

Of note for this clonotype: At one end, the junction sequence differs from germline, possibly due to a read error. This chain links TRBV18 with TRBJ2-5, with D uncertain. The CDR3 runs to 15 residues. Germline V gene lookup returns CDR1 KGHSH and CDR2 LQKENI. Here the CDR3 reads CASSPQSQSQETQYF. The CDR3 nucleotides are TGCGCCAGCTCACCACAATCACAATCACAAGAGACCCAGTACTTC.

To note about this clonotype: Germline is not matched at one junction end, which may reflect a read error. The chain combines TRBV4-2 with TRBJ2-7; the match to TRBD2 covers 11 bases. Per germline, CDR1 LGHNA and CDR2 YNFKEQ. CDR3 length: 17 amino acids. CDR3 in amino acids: CASSQDLGASGRHEQYF. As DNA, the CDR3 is TGTGCCAGCAGTCAAGATTTGGGGGCTAGCGGGAGGCACGAGCAGTACTTC.

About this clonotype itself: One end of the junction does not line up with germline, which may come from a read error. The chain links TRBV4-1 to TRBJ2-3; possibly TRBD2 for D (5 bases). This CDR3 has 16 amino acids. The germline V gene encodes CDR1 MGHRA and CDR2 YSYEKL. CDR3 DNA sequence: TGCGCCAGCAACCAAGGTACTAGAGATTACACAGATACGCAGTATTTT. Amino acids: CASNQGTRDYTDTQYF.